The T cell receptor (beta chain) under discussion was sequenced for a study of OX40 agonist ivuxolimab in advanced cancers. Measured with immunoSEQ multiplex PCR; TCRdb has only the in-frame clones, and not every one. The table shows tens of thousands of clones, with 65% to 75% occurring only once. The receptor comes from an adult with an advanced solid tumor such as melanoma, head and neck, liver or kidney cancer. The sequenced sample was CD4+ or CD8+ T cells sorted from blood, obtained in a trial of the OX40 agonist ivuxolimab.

CDR3 DNA sequence: TGTGCCAGCAGTTACTATGGGACGGGGAACACTGAAGCTTTCTTT. Translated, it gives CASSYYGTGNTEAFF. The chain is built from TRBV6-6 and TRBJ1-1; weak D call: TRBD1 (5 bases). The CDR3 has 15 amino acids. Germline V gives CDR1 MNHNY, CDR2 SVGAGI (reference sequence). V was cut by 1 base and J by 1 base, with 10 bases left in between.